The 7 T cell receptor beta chains reported below all come from one sample, sequenced in a study of blood T cell repertoires in COVID-19. The protocol was immunoSEQ multiplex PCR, while the TCRdb copy is restricted to in-frame clones and leaves out a portion. The repertoire has 150,000 to 200,000 clones, 80% to 90% of them found once; the top ten carry roughly 20%. The sequenced sample consisted of peripheral blood. The receptors were sampled from a woman of 80 years or more with acute or convalescent COVID-19.

J is TRBJ2-3 and V is TRBV4-3, with D maybe TRBD1 (5 bases). The CDR3 is 15 amino acids. Germline V gives CDR1 LGHNA, CDR2 YSLEER. Trimming shortened V by 4 bases and J by 1 base, and 12 bases separated the two germline ends. CDR3 DNA sequence: TGCGCCAGCAGCCGTGTCGTCAGGGGCACAGATACGCAGTATTTT. As protein: CASSRVVRGTDTQYF.

This chain uses TRBV5-4 with TRBJ2-2; D may be TRBD1 (5 bases). The germline gives CDR1 SGHNT, CDR2 YYREEE (reference sequence). V was clipped by 4 bases and J by 1 base, with 8 bases between them. The CDR3 contains 14 residues. CDR3 DNA sequence: TGTGCCAGCAGCGACCAGGGGAACACCGGGGAGCTGTTTTTT. It is translated as CASSDQGNTGELFF. Filled out from reference TRBV5-4 and TRBJ2-2, the complete variable domain reads ETGVTQSPTHLIKTRGQQVTLRCSSQSGHNTVSWYQQALGQGPQFIFQYYREEENGRGNFPPRFSGLQFPNYSSELNVNALELDDSALYLCASSDQGNTGELFFGEGSRLTVL.

The table lists this clone with a few counts. J is TRBJ1-1 and V is TRBV30, with D uncertain. The germline gives CDR1 GTSNPN, CDR2 SVGIG (reference sequence). This CDR3 spans 12 amino acids. V dropped 3 bases and J dropped 0 bases, with 5 bases sitting between them. CDR3 coding DNA: TGTGCCTGGAGGCGGTTGAACACTGAAGCTTTCTTT. This translates into CAWRRLNTEAFF.

This sequence joins TRBV10-2 and TRBJ1-1; 7 bases are shared with TRBD1. The CDR3 spans 14 residues. Germline V lookup: CDR1 WSHSY, CDR2 SAAADI. Trimming cost V 4 bases and J 2 bases; bases outside gene matches: 4. The CDR3 is CASSGTGDNTEAFF. The CDR3 DNA follows: TGCGCCAGCAGTGGTACAGGGGACAACACTGAAGCTTTCTTT.

The chain combines TRBV7-9 with TRBJ2-2; no clear D. Germline loops: CDR1 SEHNR, CDR2 FQNEAQ (reference sequence). Trimming took off 3 bases at V and 3 bases at J, with 8 bases between the two ends. CDR3 length: 14 residues. The CDR3: CASSFSTDTGELFF. The CDR3 nucleotides read TGTGCCAGCAGCTTTTCAACTGACACCGGGGAGCTGTTTTTT.

The chain carries TRBV11-2 and TRBJ1-2; D not certain. This CDR3 comprises 13 residues. V lost 2 bases and J 13 bases, leaving 17 bases between the germline ends. Germline CDR1 SGHAT, CDR2 FQNNGV. The CDR3 nucleotides read TGTGCCAGCAGCTTATCTCCAGTAGTGCGAGGCACCTTC. This translates into CASSLSPVVRGTF.

This clone was picked up a small number of times. The chain recombines TRBV28 with TRBJ1-6, with TRBD1 matching over 9 bases. Germline V CDR1 and CDR2: MDHEN, SYDVKM. The CDR3 loop spans 18 amino acids. Trimming removed 4 bases from V and 10 bases from J; junction bases left unmatched: 17. CDR3: CASSWPRGGQGRTSPLHF. Written as DNA, the CDR3 is TGTGCCAGCAGTTGGCCGAGAGGAGGACAGGGGCGCACCTCACCCCTCCACTTT.